This T cell receptor (beta chain) was captured by sequencing in a study of cytomegalovirus exposure and HLA in healthy donors. The study ran its PCR with 60 Vbeta and 13 Jbeta primers. Profiled with immunoSEQ multiplex PCR; TCRdb holds only in-frame clones, not every one. Among around 190,000 clones, 70% to 80% were seen once, and the ten largest hold under 2.5%. General observations from the study: A later analysis linked a missense variant in DCLRE1C to the trimming of TCR beta V and J genes. Later analysis suggested most CMV-associated TCR beta chains were HLA-restricted.

Germline assignment: CDR1 MNHEY and CDR2 SMNVEV (reference sequence). Between the trimmed V and J ends, which lost 5 bases and 8 bases, there was a span of 18 bases. The CDR3 spans 14 residues. This clone was seen once. What it recognizes is unknown. The source is a man in his sixties in good health and CMV-seronegative. The rearrangement links TRBV27 to TRBJ1-2, with D perhaps matching TRBD1 (6 bases). The sample comprised PBMCs. The CDR3 spells CASSPGHPVRGYTF. In DNA, the CDR3 is TGTGCCAGCAGTCCGGGACATCCCGTTCGGGGCTACACCTTC.